A single T cell receptor (beta chain) is shown here with its context. The repertoire was sequenced with immunoSEQ multiplex PCR; TCRdb's copy has only in-frame clones and lacks some. The sample holds fewer than 85,000 clones, about 90% seen once. These data are taken from a study of OX40 agonist ivuxolimab in advanced cancers. Across the whole study: Patients were given ivuxolimab, an antibody that agonizes OX40 (CD134). Each dose-escalation patient presented with hepatocellular carcinoma, melanoma, renal cell or head and neck cancer.

Trimming left V 1 base short and J 2 bases short, with 10 bases between. The CDR3 totals 15 residues. Per the germline V gene, CDR1 is SGHVS and CDR2 is FNYEAQ. With baseline, cycle 4 day 1, and cycle 7 day 1 as timepoints, blood was sampled. The sequencing used CD4+ or CD8+ T cells sorted from blood, collected in a trial of the OX40 agonist ivuxolimab. This sequence joins TRBV7-6 and TRBJ2-3, with D uncertain. This sequence originates from an adult with an advanced solid tumor such as melanoma, head and neck, liver or kidney cancer. The chain's CDR3 is CASSLGVASTDTQYF. As DNA, the CDR3 is TGTGCCAGCAGCTTAGGGGTAGCCTCCACAGATACGCAGTATTTT.